This T cell receptor (beta chain) was profiled in a study of blood T cell repertoires in COVID-19. Background on the study: Sites across the United States, Italy and Spain contributed samples from acute and convalescent COVID-19. PBMCs, B-cell-depleted T cells, or T cells were the source of the cDNA or gDNA that made up the material.

The V gene's germline CDR1 is PRHDT and CDR2 FYEKMQ (reference sequence). V was clipped by 7 bases and J by 7 bases; unmatched bases: 10. The length of the CDR3 is 16 residues. Original processing notes: Amplification of reference gene primers was used by the study to estimate nucleated cell counts. Measured with immunoSEQ multiplex PCR; TCRdb has only the in-frame clones, and not every one. That table supplies the V and J calls and clone size; D and trimming were determined from the DNA. The repertoire holds some 200,000 clones, with 90% to 95% as singletons. The V gene is TRBV13, the J gene TRBJ1-6, with TRBD1 identical over 10 bases. The TCR was taken from a man aged 30-40 years with acute or convalescent COVID-19. The sample comprised peripheral blood. In DNA form, the CDR3 reads TGTGCCAGCAAGGGCCAGGGACAGGGGAGCAATTCACCCCTCCACTTT. Its translation: CASKGQGQGSNSPLHF.